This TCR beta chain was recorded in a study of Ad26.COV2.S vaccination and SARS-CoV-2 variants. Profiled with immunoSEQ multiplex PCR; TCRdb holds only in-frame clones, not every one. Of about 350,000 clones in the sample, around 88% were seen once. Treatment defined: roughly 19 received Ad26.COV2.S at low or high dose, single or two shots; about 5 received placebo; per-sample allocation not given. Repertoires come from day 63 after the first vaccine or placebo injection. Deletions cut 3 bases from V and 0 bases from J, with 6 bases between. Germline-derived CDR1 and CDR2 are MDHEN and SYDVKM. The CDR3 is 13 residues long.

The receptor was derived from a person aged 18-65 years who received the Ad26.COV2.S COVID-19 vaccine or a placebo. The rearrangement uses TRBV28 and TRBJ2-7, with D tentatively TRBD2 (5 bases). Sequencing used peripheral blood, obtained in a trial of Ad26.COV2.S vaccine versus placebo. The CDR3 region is CASSLRVSYEQYF. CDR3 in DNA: TGTGCCAGCAGTTTGAGGGTCTCCTACGAGCAGTACTTC.